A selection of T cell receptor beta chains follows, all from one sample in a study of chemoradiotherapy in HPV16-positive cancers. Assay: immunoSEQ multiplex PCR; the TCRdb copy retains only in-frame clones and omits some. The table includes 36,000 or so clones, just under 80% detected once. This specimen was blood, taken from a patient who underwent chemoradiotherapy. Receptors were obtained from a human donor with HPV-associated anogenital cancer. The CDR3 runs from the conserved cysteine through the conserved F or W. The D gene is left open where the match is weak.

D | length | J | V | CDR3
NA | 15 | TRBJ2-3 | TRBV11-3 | CASSLGGSSTDTQYF
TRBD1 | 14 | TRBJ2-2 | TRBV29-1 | CSVSSGQRTGELFF
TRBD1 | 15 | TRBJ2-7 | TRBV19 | CASSFTGTASYEQYF
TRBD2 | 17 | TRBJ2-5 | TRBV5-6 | CASSSYREGGLQETQYF
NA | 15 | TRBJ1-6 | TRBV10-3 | CAISAGTIGHSPLHF
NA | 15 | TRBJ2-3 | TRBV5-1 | CASSLQVGGTDTQYF
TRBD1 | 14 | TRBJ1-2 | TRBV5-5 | CASSRTGGEYGYTF
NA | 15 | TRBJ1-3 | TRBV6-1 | CASSEWGGSGNTIYF
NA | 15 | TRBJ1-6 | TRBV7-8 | CASSPIGTPSSPLHF
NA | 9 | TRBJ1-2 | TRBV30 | CAGDGGYTF
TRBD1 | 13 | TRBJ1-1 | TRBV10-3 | CAIRGQVNTEAFF
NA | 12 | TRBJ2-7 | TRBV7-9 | CASRGNGNEQYF
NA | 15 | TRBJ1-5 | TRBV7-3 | CASRWGVNSNQPQHF
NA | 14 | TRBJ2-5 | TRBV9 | CASSGPGTPGTQYF
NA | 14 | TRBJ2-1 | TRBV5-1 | CASSLLMTGGEQFF
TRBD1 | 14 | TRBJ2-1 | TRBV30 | CAWRRTGSYNEQFF
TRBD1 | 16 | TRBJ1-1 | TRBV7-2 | CASSLHADRGYTEAFF
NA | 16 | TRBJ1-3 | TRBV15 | CATSRDLPGSGNTIYF
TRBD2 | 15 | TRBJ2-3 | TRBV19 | CASSKTGGNTDTQYF
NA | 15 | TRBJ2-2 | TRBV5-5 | CASSLDRANTGELFF
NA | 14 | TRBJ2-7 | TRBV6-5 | CASSYSRQAYEQYF
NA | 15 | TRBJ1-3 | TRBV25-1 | CASSEFRSSGNTIYF
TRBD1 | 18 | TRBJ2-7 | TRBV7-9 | CASSLAGKDRGDTYEQYF
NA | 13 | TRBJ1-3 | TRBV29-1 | CSYSQGSGNTIYF
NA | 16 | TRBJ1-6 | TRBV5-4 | CASSLDPGRANSPLHF
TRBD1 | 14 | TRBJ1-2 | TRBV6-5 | CASSPQGQSYGYTF
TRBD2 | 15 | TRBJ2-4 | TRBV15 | CATSREAGGGGIQYF
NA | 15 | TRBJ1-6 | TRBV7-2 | CASSPDRAFNSPLHF
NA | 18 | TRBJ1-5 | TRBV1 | CTSSQDGQRDGGNQPQHF
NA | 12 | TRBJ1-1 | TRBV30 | CAWSLENTEAFF
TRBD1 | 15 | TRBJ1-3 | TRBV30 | CAWSRGPSSGNTIYF
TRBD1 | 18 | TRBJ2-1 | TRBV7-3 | CASSERGPGQSSYNEQFF
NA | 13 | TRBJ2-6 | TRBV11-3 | CASSVSGANVLTF
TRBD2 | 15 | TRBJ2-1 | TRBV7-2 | CASSLSGATYNEQFF
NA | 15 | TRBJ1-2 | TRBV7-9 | CASSLVGSELGGYTF
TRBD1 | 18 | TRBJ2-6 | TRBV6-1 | CASSGPGQGSSGANVLTF
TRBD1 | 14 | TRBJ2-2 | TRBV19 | CASSDRGNTGELFF
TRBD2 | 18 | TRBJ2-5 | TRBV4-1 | CASSPNPFAGGRKETQYF
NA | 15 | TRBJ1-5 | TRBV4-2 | CASSPSGADNQPQHF
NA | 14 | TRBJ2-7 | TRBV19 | CASSIQLSSAEQYF
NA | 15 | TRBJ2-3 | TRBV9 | CASSVSGTYTDTQYF
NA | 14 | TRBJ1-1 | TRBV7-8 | CASSSVLMNTEAFF
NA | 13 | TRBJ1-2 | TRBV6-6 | CASRLSGDYGYTF